Below are 22 T cell receptor beta chains sequenced from a single sample in a study of radiotherapy plus CTLA-4 blockade in lung cancer. Using immunoSEQ multiplex PCR, the repertoire was profiled, and TCRdb retains in-frame clones only, with some absent. The sample consists of about 88,000 clones, more than 70% of them appearing once. This specimen was peripheral blood, taken from a patient treated with radiotherapy plus ipilimumab. All receptors derive from a human donor with non-small cell lung cancer that progressed on radiotherapy plus ipilimumab.

Of note for this clone: At one boundary the junction diverges from the germline segment, which might be a read error. The J gene is TRBJ1-1, the V gene TRBV6-6, with D possibly TRBD1 on 6 matching bases. This CDR3 is 12 amino acids long. In germline, CDR1 is MNHNY, CDR2 SVGAGI (reference sequence). The CDR3 loop reads CASSFRDTEAFF. CDR3 coding DNA: TGTGCCAGCAGTTTCCGGGACACAGAAGCTTTCTTT.

The gene calls are TRBV27 and TRBJ2-1; no clear D gene. There are 14 residues in the CDR3. The germline gives CDR1 MNHEY, CDR2 SMNVEV (reference sequence). Trimming took off 6 bases at V and 2 bases at J, with 11 bases between the two ends. DNA for the CDR3: TGTGCCAGCAGCCGGGTTTGGGCCTACAATGAGCAGTTCTTC. This codes for CASSRVWAYNEQFF.

V gene TRBV18 combines with J gene TRBJ2-1; 11 bases are shared with TRBD2. Losses at the gene ends were 7 bases for V and 0 bases for J; bases not matched to a gene: 11. Germline lookup yields CDR1 KGHSH and CDR2 LQKENI. The CDR3 has 18 amino acids. As DNA, the CDR3 is TGTGCCAGCTTCCCTCCCGGGACTAGCGGTTTCTCCTACAATGAGCAGTTCTTC. The encoded protein is CASFPPGTSGFSYNEQFF.

This rearrangement joins TRBV4-3 to TRBJ2-1, with 7 nucleotides matching TRBD2. V lost 1 base to trimming and J lost 2 bases; unmatched junction nucleotides: 11. This CDR3 contains 18 residues. Germline assignment: CDR1 LGHNA and CDR2 YSLEER. This chain's CDR3 is CASSQVLLAGDPYNEQFF. For the CDR3, the DNA is TGCGCCAGCAGCCAAGTACTCTTGGCGGGGGATCCCTACAATGAGCAGTTCTTC.

The chain combines TRBV29-1 with TRBJ1-1; D remains ambiguous. This CDR3 is built from 9 residues. Trimming removed 0 bases at V and 10 bases at J, with 3 bases between. Germline V gene data show CDR1 as SQVTM and CDR2 as ANQGSEA. The CDR3 spells CSVEERAFF. The CDR3 DNA sequence: TGCAGCGTTGAAGAAAGAGCTTTCTTT.

The V gene is TRBV28, the J gene TRBJ1-3; D gene unclear. Trimming took 5 bases from V and 1 from J, leaving 12 bases between them. The length of the CDR3 is 15 residues. Germline V gene data show CDR1 as MDHEN and CDR2 as SYDVKM. The CDR3 DNA reads as TGTGCCAGCAGTCCCCCCTCCGGGTCTGGAAACACCATATATTTT. Protein product: CASSPPSGSGNTIYF.

V and J are TRBV15 and TRBJ2-5, with 10 bases that match TRBD1. Looked up from germline, CDR1 is LNHNV and CDR2 is YYDKDF (reference sequence). This CDR3 region has 14 residues. Unmatched junction bases numbered 5, after V lost 6 bases and J lost 4 bases. CDR3 amino acids: CATSWDRGAETQYF. The CDR3 nucleotides read TGTGCCACCAGTTGGGACAGGGGAGCAGAGACCCAGTACTTC.

This clone appeared once. This chain links TRBV5-5 with TRBJ1-5; TRBD1 might be the D (6 bases). Germline assignment: CDR1 SGHKS and CDR2 YYEKEE (reference sequence). Trimming left V 1 base short and J 2 bases short, with 10 bases between. This CDR3 spans 15 amino acids. The chain's CDR3 is CASSLLQGGNQPQHF. In nucleotides, the CDR3 is TGTGCCAGCAGCTTGCTACAGGGAGGCAATCAGCCCCAGCATTTT.

Only a few counts were recorded for this clone. The CDR3 is CASSLIRFSYEQYF. Here the CDR3 DNA reads TGTGCCAGCAGTTTGATCAGGTTCTCCTACGAGCAGTACTTC. The chain joins TRBV27 to TRBJ2-7, with D unclear. The CDR3 is made up of 14 amino acids. V was pared by 3 bases and J by 0 bases, with 9 bases between. Germline CDR1 and CDR2: MNHEY and SMNVEV (reference sequence).

V is TRBV5-4 and J is TRBJ2-1; D is uncertain. CDR1 and CDR2 (germline): SGHNT, YYREEE (reference sequence). Trimming took off 0 bases at V and 0 bases at J, with 7 bases between the two ends. This CDR3 spans 15 amino acids. Here the CDR3 DNA reads TGTGCCAGCAGCTTGGACCTTAGCTCCTACAATGAGCAGTTCTTC. Translation gives CASSLDLSSYNEQFF.

The chain joins TRBV7-6 to TRBJ2-3; D is unresolved. This CDR3 contains 15 residues. V lost 3 bases and J lost 0, with 10 bases in between. The germline V gene has CDR1 SGHVS and CDR2 FNYEAQ. CDR3 sequence: CASSFRLGSTDTQYF. In nucleotides, the CDR3 is TGTGCCAGCAGCTTTCGCCTGGGAAGCACAGATACGCAGTATTTT.

The chain is built from TRBV7-9 and TRBJ2-5, with 9 bases lining up with TRBD1. The J call may be faulty, since TRBJ2-7 better matches the DNA end. The CDR3 has 14 amino acids. Germline CDR1 and CDR2: SEHNR and FQNEAQ (reference sequence). The CDR3 bases are TGTGCCAGCAGCTCGGACAGGGGACAGTACGAGCAGTACTTC. This encodes CASSSDRGQYEQYF.

This chain connects TRBV18 to TRBJ2-3, with 7 bases matching TRBD1. Unmatched junction bases numbered 9, after V lost 2 bases and J lost 4 bases. Germline values: CDR1 KGHSH, CDR2 LQKENI. The CDR3 length is 16 residues. The CDR3 protein is CASSPIGTEGPDTQYF. Here the CDR3 DNA reads TGTGCCAGCTCACCAATCGGGACAGAGGGCCCAGATACGCAGTATTTT.

The V call is TRBV5-5, the J call TRBJ1-2, with D perhaps TRBD1 (5 bases). Trimming removed 4 bases from V and 6 bases from J, with 19 bases in between. This CDR3 is 15 amino acids long. Germline values: CDR1 SGHKS, CDR2 YYEKEE (reference sequence). CDR3 in DNA: TGTGCCAGCAGCCCGGATGTGGGGGATCCCCATGGCTACACCTTC. As protein: CASSPDVGDPHGYTF.

Only a few counts were recorded for this clone. The genes are TRBV5-4 and TRBJ2-6, with D possibly matching TRBD1 (6 bases). The CDR3 has 15 amino acids. The germline V and J ends were trimmed by 1 base and 2 bases, with 7 bases remaining between them. Looked up from germline, CDR1 is SGHNT and CDR2 is YYREEE (reference sequence). CDR3 nucleotides: TGTGCCAGCAGCTTGAAGGGGGCTGGGGCCAACGTCCTGACTTTC. Encoded protein: CASSLKGAGANVLTF.

The CDR3 bases are TGTGCCAGCACCGCGGAGGGGTTGGGGACAGATACGCAGTATTTT. Residues: CASTAEGLGTDTQYF. The V gene is TRBV9, the J gene TRBJ2-3; D perhaps matches TRBD2 (6 bases). The V end lost 6 bases, the J end lost 3 bases, and 17 bases lay between the germline ends. Looked up from germline, CDR1 is SGDLS and CDR2 is YYNGEE. The CDR3 has 15 residues. Using reference TRBV9 and TRBJ2-3 for the parts outside the CDR3, the full variable domain is DSGVTQTPKHLITATGQRVTLRCSPRSGDLSVYWYQQSLDQGLQFLIQYYNGEERAKGNILERFSAQQFPDLHSELNLSSLELGDSALYFCASTAEGLGTDTQYFGPGTRLTVL.

The chain is built from TRBV2 and TRBJ1-1, with TRBD1 matching over 7 bases. Germline V gene data show CDR1 as SNHLY and CDR2 as FYNNEI. The CDR3 spans 17 residues. Trimming cost V 4 bases and J 0 bases; bases outside gene matches: 11. CDR3 loop: CASSGKRGRTMNTEAFF. The CDR3, as DNA: TGTGCCAGCAGTGGTAAAAGGGGGCGAACAATGAACACTGAAGCTTTCTTT.

This clone is a singleton in its sample. This chain uses TRBV7-6 with TRBJ1-3; D is undetermined. The V and J ends lost 5 bases and 0 bases respectively, with 14 bases between them. Looked up from germline, CDR1 is SGHVS and CDR2 is FNYEAQ. The CDR3 length is 16 residues. DNA of the CDR3: TGTGCCAGCAGCCCGTTATCAGGCCCCTCTGGAAACACCATATATTTT. It codes for CASSPLSGPSGNTIYF.

This clone has only one observation. This chain uses TRBV11-2 with TRBJ2-1, with a tentative D call TRBD1 (5 bases). V lost 4 bases, J lost 0 bases, and 10 bases lay in between. Germline lookup yields CDR1 SGHAT and CDR2 FQNNGV. This CDR3 has 15 residues. In DNA, the CDR3 is TGTGCCAGCAGCTACGGGCAGGGCTCCTACAATGAGCAGTTCTTC. This gives the protein CASSYGQGSYNEQFF.

This sequence joins TRBV5-5 and TRBJ1-4; no reliable D call. Trimming shortened V by 1 base and J by 0 bases, and 7 bases separated the two germline ends. Germline values: CDR1 SGHKS, CDR2 YYEKEE (reference sequence). This CDR3 spans 15 amino acids. CDR3 sequence (DNA): TGTGCCAGCAGCTTGTATGATGCAACTAATGAAAAACTGTTTTTT. Its protein product is CASSLYDATNEKLFF.

To note about this clone: The sample carries other DNA sequences with the same CDR3. The chain carries TRBV9 and TRBJ2-1; D is ambiguous. This CDR3 has 13 residues. V was clipped by 0 bases and J by 1 base, with 2 bases between them. CDR1 is SGDLS, CDR2 YYNGEE, per germline. The CDR3 region has the DNA TGTGCCAGCAGCGTAGGGTCCTACAATGAGCAGTTCTTC. Translating it yields CASSVGSYNEQFF.

The chain couples TRBV6-1 to TRBJ1-5, with D perhaps matching TRBD1 (5 bases). CDR1 is MNHNS, CDR2 SASEGT, per germline. Trimming removed 7 bases at V and 11 bases at J, with 18 bases between. This CDR3 comprises 13 residues. The CDR3 spells CASTRLAGGAQHF. The CDR3 DNA sequence: TGTGCCAGCACCAGACTCGCGGGGGGGGCCCAGCATTTT.